This T cell receptor beta chain was profiled in a study of regulatory T cells in long-lasting Graves disease. Study-wide points: With persistent disease, TRBV28, TRBJ1-2 and TRBJ2-5 were the favored segments.

This clonotype was counted at least ten times. Its antigen is as yet unknown. Germline V CDR1 and CDR2: MDHEN, SYDVKM. V was trimmed by 11 bases and J by 6 bases, leaving 16 bases between them. There are 12 residues in the CDR3. Building of the TCR beta libraries involved iRepertoire HTBI primers and Arm-PCR of CDR3 regions. TCRdb called the multiplex PCR reads again in MiXCR, with one record for every CDR3 protein. The sample holds hundreds of thousands of distinct CDR3 sequences, roughly 15% seen once. Time point: newly diagnosed GD, antithyroid drugs for less than 3 months. From PBMCs, RNA was extracted and then used to make the TCR library. In addition, the sample was reused for a study of T cells in Graves' hyperthyroidism and ophthalmopathy. Per that study: Each diagnosis was grounded in clinical symptoms, serum thyroxine and TRAb, thyroid ultrasound, and orbital computed tomography.

This clonotype was obtained from a woman under 40 with Graves disease. The chain has TRBV28 and TRBJ1-1; D remains unclear. The specimen was peripheral blood mononuclear cells (PBMCs), collected at new diagnosis, from a patient treated with antithyroid drugs. The CDR3 DNA reads as TGTGCCTGTGAGCAGAAAACTGCTGAAGCTTTCTTT. It codes for CACEQKTAEAFF.